One and the same sample provided the 19 T cell receptor beta chains below, sequenced in a study of T cells in Graves' hyperthyroidism and ophthalmopathy. Template material for amplifying TCR beta CDR3 regions consisted of RNA transcripts. First-round RT-PCR targeting the TCR CDR3 was performed with the HTBI primer set. TCRdb redid the calling of the multiplex PCR reads with MiXCR, one entry per CDR3 protein. Of roughly 500,000 distinct CDR3 sequences in the sample, 40% to 50% are singletons; the top ten hold about two fifths. The specimen sequenced was peripheral blood or thyroid tissue (not recorded which). Source of these receptors: an adult woman with Graves' disease, either hyperthyroidism or ophthalmopathy (not recorded which).

This clonotype was observed a few times. This rearrangement joins TRBV6-6 to TRBJ2-5; D is undetermined. This CDR3 comprises 11 residues. Trimming shortened V by 7 bases and J by 5 bases, and 8 bases separated the two germline ends. The germline gives CDR1 MNHNY, CDR2 SVGAGI (reference sequence). The CDR3 sequence is CASTLRETQYF. CDR3 nucleotide sequence: TGTGCCAGCACACTCAGGGAGACCCAGTACTTC.

The J gene is TRBJ2-7, the V gene TRBV7-6; 11 nucleotides agree with TRBD1. After removal of 5 bases from V and 3 bases from J, the junction contained 6 bases not matched to a gene. Germline V CDR1 and CDR2: SGHVS, FNYEAQ. This CDR3 comprises 15 residues. Here the CDR3 DNA reads TGTGCCAGCAGCCCAGCCGGGACAGGGGGCTACGAGCAGTACTTC. Translation gives CASSPAGTGGYEQYF.

The genes are TRBV10-3 and TRBJ1-1; D remains unclear. This CDR3 region has 15 residues. Trimming pared 10 bases from V and 1 base from J, leaving 19 bases between. The germline gives CDR1 ENHRY, CDR2 SYGVKD. The CDR3 loop reads CASRDLGRRNTEAFF. The DNA of the CDR3 is TGTGCCAGCAGAGATCTGGGCAGACGGAACACTGAAGCTTTCTTT.

This clonotype was detected many times. The chain couples TRBV7-2 to TRBJ2-2; a possible D gene is TRBD2 (7 bases). The germline CDR1 and CDR2 sequences are SGHTA and FQGNSA. The CDR3 consists of 15 residues. V lost 2 bases and J 5 bases, leaving 12 bases between the germline ends. CDR3 region: CASSLFRGGTGELFF. The CDR3 DNA follows: TGTGCCAGCAGCTTATTCAGGGGAGGGACCGGGGAGCTGTTTTTT.

The chain links TRBV10-3 to TRBJ2-5, with TRBD2 matching 11 bases. Losses at the gene ends were 8 bases for V and 5 bases for J; bases not matched to a gene: 7. Germline V gene data show CDR1 as ENHRY and CDR2 as SYGVKD. The CDR3 covers 14 residues. CDR3 amino acids: CAIVAGGPQETQYF. CDR3 DNA sequence: TGTGCCATCGTAGCGGGAGGGCCTCAGGAGACCCAGTACTTC.

This clonotype was counted a single time. The chain employs TRBV20-1 and TRBJ2-5; TRBD1 agrees at 10 bases. Trimming took 5 bases from V and 4 from J; bases not matched to a gene: 1. This CDR3 comprises 12 residues. Germline-derived CDR1 and CDR2 are DFQATT and SNEGSKA (reference sequence). The DNA of the CDR3 is TGCAGTGCTGGGACAGGGGCAGAGACCCAGTACTTC. It encodes CSAGTGAETQYF.

The chain recombines TRBV20-1 with TRBJ1-4; no firm D call. Germline V lookup: CDR1 DFQATT, CDR2 SNEGSKA (reference sequence). Between the trimmed V and J ends, which lost 6 bases and 8 bases, there was a span of 7 bases. CDR3 size: 10 residues. Here the CDR3 DNA reads TGCAGTGCAGCAAGGGAAAAACTGTTTTTT. Encoded protein: CSAAREKLFF.

This chain uses TRBV7-9 with TRBJ1-2; unclear D gene. V lost 8 bases to trimming and J lost 2 bases, with 15 bases between them. In germline, CDR1 is SEHNR, CDR2 FQNEAQ (reference sequence). The CDR3 loop spans 14 amino acids. Here the CDR3 DNA reads TGTGCCAGCCAAGAGAACCAGGACAACTATGGCTACACCTTC. Translated, it gives CASQENQDNYGYTF. Full variable domain (remainder filled in from reference TRBV7-9 and TRBJ1-2): DTGVSQNPRHKITKRGQNVTFRCDPISEHNRLYWYRQTLGQGPEFLTYFQNEAQLEKSRLLSDRFSAERPKGSFSTLEIQRTEQGDSAMYLCASQENQDNYGYTFGSGTRLTVV.

Concerning this clonotype itself: A read error may account for a junction end that differs from germline. The CDR3: CSTLRSNQPQHF. CDR3 sequence (DNA): TGTAGCACCCTTCGGAGCAATCAGCCCCAGCATTTT. The chain couples TRBV20-1 to TRBJ1-5; D unclear. CDR3 length: 12 amino acids. Looked up from germline, CDR1 is DFQATT and CDR2 is SNEGSKA (reference sequence).

The rearrangement links TRBV9 to TRBJ2-3, with D possibly TRBD1 on 5 matching bases. V was cut by 0 bases and J by 11 bases, with 10 bases left in between. In germline, CDR1 is SGDLS, CDR2 YYNGEE. The CDR3 runs 12 residues. The CDR3 coding sequence is TGTGCCAGCAGCGTAGGGGGAACAGGGCAGTATTTT. Translation: CASSVGGTGQYF.

This clonotype was seen at least ten times. The V and J genes are TRBV20-1 and TRBJ1-1; tentative D call: TRBD1 (5 bases). Germline V gives CDR1 DFQATT, CDR2 SNEGSKA (reference sequence). The CDR3 length is 12 residues. With 7 bases removed from V and 2 bases from J, the gap between germline ends came to 11 bases. The CDR3 bases are TGCAGTGTACACCAGGGAAACACTGAAGCTTTCTTT. Protein sequence: CSVHQGNTEAFF.

The chain joins TRBV15 to TRBJ1-6; 8 bases fit TRBD1. Per the germline V gene, CDR1 is LNHNV and CDR2 is YYDKDF (reference sequence). The junction had 9 bases not matched to a gene; V was cut back by 5 bases and J by 9 bases. CDR3 length: 15 residues. CDR3: CATSGTTGASSPLHF. Written as DNA, the CDR3 is TGTGCCACCAGCGGTACGACAGGGGCCAGTTCACCCCTCCACTTT.

The chain combines TRBV29-1 with TRBJ2-6, with a weak D call TRBD1 (5 bases). Trimming removed 1 base from V and 4 bases from J, with 11 bases in between. Per the germline V gene, CDR1 is SQVTM and CDR2 is ANQGSEA. This CDR3 comprises 15 residues. Here the CDR3 DNA reads TGCAGCGTTGAAGTATTCGCAGGGGGGGCCAACGTCCTGACTTTC. Amino acid sequence: CSVEVFAGGANVLTF.

Ten or more counts support this clonotype. V is TRBV5-1 and J is TRBJ1-2, with 9 bases aligning to TRBD1. V was clipped by 2 bases and J by 3 bases; unmatched bases: 2. The CDR3 contains 14 residues. The V gene's germline CDR1 is SGHRS and CDR2 YFSETQ. The CDR3 bases are TGCGCCAGCAGCTTAAGGACAGGGGACTATGGCTACACCTTC. It specifies CASSLRTGDYGYTF.

In its sample, this clonotype was seen a few times. The rearrangement joins TRBV29-1 to TRBJ1-1, with D perhaps matching TRBD1 (5 bases). V dropped 2 bases and J dropped 10 bases, with 11 bases sitting between them. This CDR3 comprises 11 residues. Germline V gives CDR1 SQVTM, CDR2 ANQGSEA. The CDR3 loop reads CSVERSGSAFF. The CDR3 DNA reads as TGCAGCGTTGAACGGTCAGGGTCAGCTTTCTTT.

This clonotype was counted ten times or more. The chain carries TRBV9 and TRBJ1-2; 10 bases are shared with TRBD1. The trim removed 3 bases at V and 5 bases at J, leaving 7 bases unmatched. The length of the CDR3 is 15 residues. Per the germline V gene, CDR1 is SGDLS and CDR2 is YYNGEE. The CDR3 region has the DNA TGTGCCAGCAGCGCAGAGACAGGGGGCGTTTATGGCTACACCTTC. Amino acids: CASSAETGGVYGYTF.

The table lists this clonotype with many counts. The chain links TRBV7-2 to TRBJ1-5; TRBD1 aligns across 11 bases. The V gene end was trimmed by 2 bases and the J gene end by 3 bases; junction bases not matched to a gene: 6. CDR3 length equals 17 residues. The germline V gene has CDR1 SGHTA and CDR2 FQGNSA. The CDR3 protein is CASSLIGDRGNNQPQHF. The CDR3 DNA sequence: TGTGCCAGCAGCTTAATAGGGGACAGGGGGAACAATCAGCCCCAGCATTTT.

The chain is built from TRBV24-1 and TRBJ2-5; 13 bases match TRBD2. The trim removed 9 bases at V and 5 bases at J, leaving 11 bases unmatched. This CDR3 is built from 16 residues. From germline, CDR1 is KGHDR and CDR2 SFDVKD. CDR3 in amino acids: CATSSGTSGAFETQYF. The CDR3, as DNA: TGTGCCACCTCCTCCGGGACTAGCGGGGCTTTTGAGACCCAGTACTTC.

There are a few counts of this clonotype. The chain carries TRBV20-1 and TRBJ1-2; unclear D gene. Trimming shortened V by 0 bases and J by 4 bases, and 3 bases separated the two germline ends. This CDR3 is 11 amino acids long. From germline, CDR1 is DFQATT and CDR2 SNEGSKA (reference sequence). The CDR3 spells CSAREGYGYTF. The CDR3 nucleotides read TGCAGTGCTAGAGAGGGCTATGGCTACACCTTC.